The 21 T cell receptor beta chains in this list originate from one sample, sequenced in a study of shared clonotypes between healthy human individuals. As defined, naive CD8 cells were CD45RO-negative and positively selected for CCR7, with terminally differentiated effector memory CD45RA+ cells excluded. Assay used: immunoSEQ multiplex PCR; TCRdb lists only in-frame clones, some missing. In the table there are about 2.1 million clones, 93% of which are singletons. The sequenced sample consisted of naive CD8+ T cells from PBMCs. The receptor set was obtained from a man aged 18 to 35 in good health. Some clones in this sample may be carry-over from other donors' samples.

The chain uses TRBV27 and TRBJ1-1, with TRBD1 matching 11 bases. The CDR3 contains 19 residues. CDR1 is MNHEY and CDR2 is SMNVEV in the germline V gene (reference sequence). V was clipped by 4 bases and J by 4 bases; unmatched bases: 17. The CDR3: CASSSTPPGQGDPGTEAFF. As DNA, the CDR3 is TGTGCCAGCAGTTCCACACCGCCGGGACAGGGGGACCCGGGCACTGAAGCTTTCTTT.

This clone was counted a single time. The J gene is TRBJ1-2, the V gene TRBV29-1, with D uncertain. In germline, CDR1 is SQVTM, CDR2 ANQGSEA. This CDR3 comprises 12 residues. Between the trimmed V and J ends, which lost 5 bases and 2 bases, there was a span of 9 bases. The CDR3 is CSVLPGNYGYTF. For the CDR3, the DNA is TGCAGCGTTCTCCCAGGCAACTATGGCTACACCTTC.

This clone was seen just once. Other DNA sequences in the same sample also yield this CDR3. J is TRBJ2-2 and V is TRBV7-8; D is ambiguous. The CDR3 contains 14 residues. Germline V CDR1 and CDR2: SGHVS, FQNEAQ. Trimming removed 3 bases from V and 0 bases from J, with 5 bases in between. The CDR3 bases are TGTGCCAGCAGCTTGACTCCGAACACCGGGGAGCTGTTTTTT. Translated, it gives CASSLTPNTGELFF.

The chain uses TRBV2 and TRBJ2-3, with 8 bases matching TRBD2. This CDR3 has 16 amino acids. V gave up 6 bases and J gave up 0 bases; unmatched junction bases: 8. Germline CDR1 reads SNHLY; CDR2 reads FYNNEI. The CDR3 sequence is CASRASLAVSTDTQYF. CDR3 DNA: TGTGCCAGCAGAGCCTCACTAGCGGTGAGCACAGATACGCAGTATTTT.

CDR3 in DNA: TGTGCCAGCAGTAAAGGGGGCAACGAGCAGTACTTC. This gives the protein CASSKGGNEQYF. The chain uses TRBV27 and TRBJ2-7, with 7 bases matching TRBD1. The CDR3 contains 12 residues. With V trimmed by 5 bases and J by 5 bases, 3 bases remained unmatched. Germline-derived CDR1 and CDR2 are MNHEY and SMNVEV (reference sequence).

The chain carries TRBV10-3 and TRBJ1-1; possible D gene TRBD1, 5 bases. With 9 bases removed from V and 0 bases from J, the gap between germline ends came to 17 bases. CDR1 ENHRY and CDR2 SYGVKD come from the germline V gene. The CDR3 consists of 15 residues. CDR3 amino acids: CAIKDGEGMNTEAFF. In nucleotides, the CDR3 is TGTGCCATTAAAGACGGAGAGGGGATGAACACTGAAGCTTTCTTT.

The gene calls are TRBV29-1 and TRBJ2-1; D may be TRBD2 (5 bases). The CDR3 has 13 amino acids. Trimming took off 5 bases at V and 5 bases at J, with 13 bases between the two ends. The germline V gene encodes CDR1 SQVTM and CDR2 ANQGSEA. The CDR3 reads CSVPPTTHNEQFF. CDR3 bases: TGCAGCGTTCCTCCGACTACCCACAATGAGCAGTTCTTC.

This rearrangement joins TRBV6-1 to TRBJ1-1, with D uncertain. V gave up 10 bases and J gave up 5 bases, with 14 bases separating them. CDR3 length: 12 amino acids. Germline V lookup: CDR1 MNHNS, CDR2 SASEGT. CDR3 nucleotides: TGTGCCACCCGTGGGCCTACGACTGAAGCTTTCTTT. This encodes CATRGPTTEAFF.

The chain carries TRBV30 and TRBJ2-3; TRBD2 aligns across 7 bases. The germline gives CDR1 GTSNPN, CDR2 SVGIG (reference sequence). The trim removed 7 bases at V and 14 bases at J, leaving 18 bases unmatched. This CDR3 is built from 13 residues. The CDR3 nucleotides are TGTGCCTTCGAGGGCGGGAGCCTAATCGGCCCGTATTTT. Translation: CAFEGGSLIGPYF.

The chain couples TRBV19 to TRBJ2-7; tentatively, D is TRBD1 or TRBD2 (5 bases each). The CDR3 contains 15 residues. Germline V gene data show CDR1 as LNHDA and CDR2 as SQIVND (reference sequence). The V and J ends lost 0 bases and 3 bases respectively, with 12 bases between them. This CDR3 reads CASSIEDGTFYEQYF. DNA of the CDR3: TGTGCCAGTAGTATAGAGGACGGGACGTTCTACGAGCAGTACTTC. The complete variable domain, with remaining parts taken from reference TRBV19 and TRBJ2-7, reads DGGITQSPKYLFRKEGQNVTLSCEQNLNHDAMYWYRQDPGQGLRLIYYSQIVNDFQKGDIAEGYSVSREKKESFPLTVTSAQKNPTAFYLCASSIEDGTFYEQYFGPGTRLTVT.

The chain recombines TRBV6-5 with TRBJ1-6; D not resolved. CDR1 MNHEY and CDR2 SVGAGI come from the germline V gene. Between the trimmed V and J ends, which lost 10 bases and 6 bases, there was a span of 13 bases. The CDR3 covers 13 residues. CDR3 loop: CATRSGTNSPLHF. For the CDR3, the DNA is TGTGCCACCCGGTCGGGAACTAATTCACCCCTCCACTTT.

Comments on this clone: Within the sample, other DNA sequences also encode this same CDR3. The chain recombines TRBV7-3 with TRBJ2-7; D is perhaps TRBD1 (6 bases). The germline V gene encodes CDR1 SGHTA and CDR2 FQGTGA. The CDR3 has 14 amino acids. Trimming removed 3 bases from V and 4 bases from J, with 13 bases in between. The CDR3 region is CASSLRGSGYEQYF. DNA for the CDR3: TGTGCCAGCAGCTTGAGGGGGTCAGGGTACGAGCAGTACTTC.

V usage is TRBV30 and J usage is TRBJ2-1; 8 nucleotides match TRBD2. The CDR3 totals 15 residues. CDR1 and CDR2 from the germline V gene are GTSNPN and SVGIG (reference sequence). The junction had 6 bases not matched to a gene; V was cut back by 1 base and J by 4 bases. The CDR3 DNA reads as TGTGCCTGGAGTGACGGGACTAGGCCTTACAATGAGCAGTTCTTC. Its protein is CAWSDGTRPYNEQFF.

The rearrangement uses TRBV19 and TRBJ2-7; D might be TRBD1 or TRBD2, each matching 6 bases. CDR1 LNHDA and CDR2 SQIVND come from the germline V gene (reference sequence). This CDR3 contains 15 residues. Trimming pared 3 bases from V and 3 bases from J, leaving 15 bases between. CDR3 amino acids: CASSIYGGGIYEQYF. CDR3 bases: TGTGCCAGTAGTATTTACGGGGGCGGGATCTACGAGCAGTACTTC.

This chain uses TRBV11-2 with TRBJ2-7, with 7 nucleotides matching TRBD2. The CDR3 runs to 15 residues. Unmatched junction bases numbered 7, after V lost 0 bases and J lost 5 bases. Germline lookup yields CDR1 SGHAT and CDR2 FQNNGV. This CDR3 reads CASSLDGGSFDEQYF. The CDR3 coding sequence is TGTGCCAGCAGCTTAGACGGCGGGAGTTTCGACGAGCAGTACTTC.

The rearrangement uses TRBV27 and TRBJ2-2, with D uncertain. Per germline, CDR1 MNHEY and CDR2 SMNVEV (reference sequence). The CDR3 consists of 13 residues. Trimming shortened V by 6 bases and J by 8 bases, and 13 bases separated the two germline ends. The CDR3 DNA reads as TGTGCCAGCAGCCGCCCCGGGCTTGGGGAGCTGTTTTTT. This sequence encodes CASSRPGLGELFF.

This clone was detected a few times. The chain employs TRBV2 and TRBJ1-1, with no clear D. The germline V gene encodes CDR1 SNHLY and CDR2 FYNNEI. This CDR3 spans 16 amino acids. Trimming removed 2 bases at V and 3 bases at J, with 16 bases between. The CDR3 coding sequence is TGTGCCAGCAGTGAATCGAATCCCGTTCTGGACACTGAAGCTTTCTTT. Translating gives CASSESNPVLDTEAFF.

This chain joins TRBV5-1 and TRBJ2-2, with D possibly TRBD2 on 5 matching bases. The germline gives CDR1 SGHRS, CDR2 YFSETQ. V dropped 0 bases and J dropped 1 base, with 10 bases sitting between them. There are 16 residues in the CDR3. In DNA, the CDR3 is TGCGCCAGCAGCTTGGAGGCGGGCTTGAACACCGGGGAGCTGTTTTTT. Encoded protein: CASSLEAGLNTGELFF.

This chain joins TRBV13 and TRBJ2-7; D call uncertain. Looked up from germline, CDR1 is PRHDT and CDR2 is FYEKMQ (reference sequence). V gave up 1 base and J gave up 3 bases, with 19 bases separating them. The CDR3 consists of 17 residues. This CDR3 is CASSLEGPYGKRYEQYF. The CDR3 DNA is TGTGCCAGCAGCTTAGAGGGCCCCTACGGCAAACGCTACGAGCAGTACTTC.

V and J are TRBV13 and TRBJ2-7, with 12 bases lining up with TRBD2. The CDR3 runs to 13 residues. CDR1 is PRHDT and CDR2 is FYEKMQ in the germline V gene (reference sequence). Germline trimming cut 7 bases from V and 4 bases from J; bases unmatched to any gene: 2. The CDR3 DNA reads as TGTGCCAGCAAGACTAGCGGGAGTTACGAGCAGTACTTC. Translating gives CASKTSGSYEQYF. Combining the CDR3 with reference TRBV13 and TRBJ2-7 gives the whole variable domain AAGVIQSPRHLIKEKRETATLKCYPIPRHDTVYWYQQGPGQDPQFLISFYEKMQSDKGSIPDRFSAQQFSDYHSELNMSSLELGDSALYFCASKTSGSYEQYFGPGTRLTVT.

The V call is TRBV7-9, the J call TRBJ2-7; no firm D call. CDR1 and CDR2 (germline): SEHNR, FQNEAQ (reference sequence). The CDR3 contains 13 residues. V gave up 4 bases and J gave up 4 bases, with 11 bases separating them. This CDR3 reads CASSSGPGYEQYF. CDR3 sequence (DNA): TGTGCCAGCAGCTCCGGTCCCGGATACGAGCAGTACTTC.